The source of this T cell receptor (beta chain) is a study of shared clonotypes between healthy human individuals. In the case of this clone: This sample includes further DNA sequences coding for the same CDR3.

The DNA input per sorted-subset replicate PCR was approximately 210 ng, corresponding to some 30,000 T cell genomes. TCRdb's copy holds only in-frame clones and misses some; the assay was immunoSEQ multiplex PCR. Among a few million clones listed, more than 80% were seen once. The CDR3 spans 11 residues. The V gene's germline CDR1 is SGHDN and CDR2 FVKESK. The V end lost 1 base, the J end lost 6 bases, and 0 bases lay between the germline ends. Sequencing was carried out using naive CD4+ T cells sorted from blood. The sample's subset: CD45RA+ positively selected. J is TRBJ2-2 and V is TRBV14; D unclear. This receptor was taken from a young man in good health. DNA for the CDR3: TGTGCCAGCAGCCAAGCCGGGGAGCTGTTTTTT. Its protein product is CASSQAGELFF. The complete variable domain, with remaining parts taken from reference TRBV14 and TRBJ2-2, reads EAGVTQFPSHSVIEKGQTVTLRCDPISGHDNLYWYRRVMGKEIKFLLHFVKESKQDESGMPNNRFLAERTGGTYSTLKVQPAELEDSGVYFCASSQAGELFFGEGSRLTVL.